This TCR beta chain derives from a study of identical twins listed by TCRdb under 2016. In terms of the full investigation: The study deep-sequenced TCR alpha and beta repertoires from monozygotic twins, unrelated adults of various ages and cord blood to test whether fetal clonotypes persist. To rule out contamination, replicate twin experiments were performed at different times with different library preparation protocols. General conclusions and limits of the study: Abundant cord blood beta clonotypes carried fewer insertions; young adult naive repertoires showed a weaker similar trend, while memory repertoires showed none. Compared with coincidental sharing between unrelated individuals, out-of-frame TCR alpha sequences shared between twins showed an excess of sequences with low generation probability. Because the same donors could not be followed over many years, the conclusions depended on cross-sectional statistical analysis. Excess twin sharing in beta out-of-frame sequences was weaker because fewer shared sequences lowered the signal-to-noise ratio. Invariant T cells such as MAIT and iNKT could partly confound zero-insertion analyses, though diverse VJ usage argued against this for most clonotypes. In monozygotic twins, out-of-frame TCR alpha sharing was systematically underestimated by recombination models, although the models agreed with sharing between unrelated individuals.

Every donor in the study was a healthy Caucasian. The twin cohort comprised three pairs of female monozygotic twins, all aged roughly 18 to 30 years. Positive isolation kits from Invitrogen were used to isolate the CD4+ and CD8+ T cell populations. In its sample, this clonotype was seen a few times. No cognate antigen has been identified for it. The sample holds no much larger clone one base away, and base qualities are not on file. Trimmed from V: 3 bases; trimmed from J: 10 bases; junction bases lacking a gene match: 10. The germline V gene specifies ENHRY as CDR1 and SYGVKD as CDR2. From the cysteine up to the phenylalanine, the CDR3 has a length of 14 residues. Only the CDR3 region is kept as DNA, spanning 42 bases read in frame from base 1. Library creation used 5' RACE. Sequencing was carried out with an Illumina HiSeq 2000. A universal primer binding site was added through template switching, and the final cDNA carried a unique molecular identifier so that TCR cDNA molecules could be counted accurately. Specific primers in the conserved constant-segment region were used to synthesize first-strand cDNA for the TCR alpha and beta chains. To control for contamination, every cDNA library was double barcoded, receiving both a SMART-Mk sample barcode and Illumina barcodes. TruSeq adapter sequences and Illumina sample barcodes were added in two successive PCR steps. The Illumina HiSeq platform was used with custom primers to sequence TCR alpha and beta cDNA libraries. Turning to the authors' computational methods: Unique molecular identifiers were extracted from raw reads with MiGEC, and CDR3 positions were determined with MiXCR. For each individual, recombination models were inferred using an EM algorithm with the repgenHMM and IGoR tools. Shared clonotypes were analyzed with the tcR package in R, and sharing was normalized by the product of cloneset sizes. To study raw recombination without the effects of thymic and clonal selection, out-of-frame nonproductive sequences were analyzed. TCRdb redid the processing of the public reads, applying fastp at Q25 and MiXCR, and retained in-frame beta chains. Rows with one shared CDR3 protein collapse into an entry with the most common genes and DNA. The V and J calls were determined by TCRdb, not by the authors. The sample table holds 500,000 to 600,000 distinct CDR3 sequences, of which roughly a fifth were seen once. The top ten hold about 0.91% of the sample.

This sample was shared with a second study, whose subject was T cells expressing NK-cell markers. The second source states: Three sorted T-cell subsets (CD3+CD56+NKG2C+, CD3+CD56+NKG2C- and CD3+CD56-NKG2C+) from fewer than 10 donors had their TCR beta-chain repertoires profiled. Among the eight sequenced donors, seven were HCMV-seropositive and one was HCMV-seronegative. To restrict sorting to alphabetaTCR-expressing T cells, an anti-gammadeltaTCR antibody was added in several experiments. For more than 5 donors, the dominant CD3+CD56+NKG2C+ clonotypes were among the top 10 CD8+ clonotypes and accounted for roughly 1.0-7.5% of CD8+ T cells. Those dominant clonotypes were again the most abundant among CD3+CD56-NKG2C+ cells in a handful of donors, at about 25-60.1%. Whether the expanded NKG2C-expressing T cell clones were specific for HCMV antigens was left unclear. The study sequenced eight donors, all healthy volunteers chosen at random: three men and five women. A commercial ELISA kit detecting HCMV-specific IgG in serum was used to determine HCMV serostatus. MIGEC was used to demultiplex reads and group the reads by UMI, and MiTCR was used to assemble and quantify clonotypes. Only TCR cDNA sequences supported by at least two reads were kept to exclude erroneous sequences. The tcR package was used for downstream repertoire analysis, and clonotypes were matched between fractions using CDR3 nucleotide sequence together with V segment. VDJmatch was used to annotate antigen specificity against VDJdb, with one amino acid substitution in CDR3 allowed.

The receptor comes from a woman aged 18-35 years in good health. The sequencing input was CD4+ T cells sorted from blood. The chain links TRBV10-3 with TRBJ1-2, with 8 bases in between that match TRBD1. The nucleotide sequence reads TGTGCCATCAGTGACCCACCGGGACAGGCCGACTACACCTTC. Translated, this is CAISDPPGQADYTF.